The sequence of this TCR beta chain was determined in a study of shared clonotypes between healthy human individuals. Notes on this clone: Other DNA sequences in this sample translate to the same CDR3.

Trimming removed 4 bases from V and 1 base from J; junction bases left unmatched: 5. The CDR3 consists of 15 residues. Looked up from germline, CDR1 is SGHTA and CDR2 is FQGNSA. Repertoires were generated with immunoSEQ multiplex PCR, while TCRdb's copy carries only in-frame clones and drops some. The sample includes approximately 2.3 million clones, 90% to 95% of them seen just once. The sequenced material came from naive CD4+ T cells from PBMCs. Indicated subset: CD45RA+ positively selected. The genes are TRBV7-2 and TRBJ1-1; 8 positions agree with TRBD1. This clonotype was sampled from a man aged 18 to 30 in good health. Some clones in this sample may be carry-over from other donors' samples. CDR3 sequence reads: CASSSLGTGNTEAFF. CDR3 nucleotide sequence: TGTGCCAGCAGCTCCCTCGGGACAGGGAACACTGAAGCTTTCTTT.